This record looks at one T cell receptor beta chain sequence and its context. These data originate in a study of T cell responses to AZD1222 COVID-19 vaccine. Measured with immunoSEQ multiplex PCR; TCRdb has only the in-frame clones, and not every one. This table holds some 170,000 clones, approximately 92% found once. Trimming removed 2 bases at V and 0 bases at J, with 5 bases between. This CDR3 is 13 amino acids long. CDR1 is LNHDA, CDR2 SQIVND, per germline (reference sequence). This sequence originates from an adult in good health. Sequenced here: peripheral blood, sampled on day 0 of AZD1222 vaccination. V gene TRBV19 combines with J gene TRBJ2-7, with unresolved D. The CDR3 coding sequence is TGTGCCAGTAGTATAATGCCCTCCTACGAGCAGTACTTC. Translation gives CASSIMPSYEQYF.